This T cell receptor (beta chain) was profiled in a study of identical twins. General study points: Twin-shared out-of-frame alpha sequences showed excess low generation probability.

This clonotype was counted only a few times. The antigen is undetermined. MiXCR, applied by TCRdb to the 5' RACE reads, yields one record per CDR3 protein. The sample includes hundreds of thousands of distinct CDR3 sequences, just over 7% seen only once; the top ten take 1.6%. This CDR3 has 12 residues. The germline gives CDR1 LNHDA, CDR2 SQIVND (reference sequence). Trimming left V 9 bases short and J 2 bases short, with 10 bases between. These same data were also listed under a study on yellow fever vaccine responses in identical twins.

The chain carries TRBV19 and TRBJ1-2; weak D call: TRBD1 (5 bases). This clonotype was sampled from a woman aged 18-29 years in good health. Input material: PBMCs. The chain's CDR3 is CASRDRNYGYTF. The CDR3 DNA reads TGTGCCAGCCGGGACCGGAACTATGGCTACACCTTC.